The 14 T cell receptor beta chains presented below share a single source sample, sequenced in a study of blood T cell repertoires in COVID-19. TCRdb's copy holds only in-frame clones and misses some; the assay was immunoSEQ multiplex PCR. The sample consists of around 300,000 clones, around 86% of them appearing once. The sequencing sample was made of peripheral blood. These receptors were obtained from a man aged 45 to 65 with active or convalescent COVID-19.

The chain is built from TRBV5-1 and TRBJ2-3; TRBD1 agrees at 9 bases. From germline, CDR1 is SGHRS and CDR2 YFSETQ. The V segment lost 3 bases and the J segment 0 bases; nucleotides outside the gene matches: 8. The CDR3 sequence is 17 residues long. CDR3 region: CASSSHTGTGSTDTQYF. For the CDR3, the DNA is TGCGCCAGCAGCTCCCATACCGGGACAGGGAGCACAGATACGCAGTATTTT. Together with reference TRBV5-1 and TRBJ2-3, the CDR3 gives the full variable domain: KAGVTQTPRYLIKTRGQQVTLSCSPISGHRSVSWYQQTPGQGLQFLFEYFSETQRNKGNFPGRFSGRQFSNSRSEMNVSTLELGDSALYLCASSSHTGTGSTDTQYFGPGTRLTVL.

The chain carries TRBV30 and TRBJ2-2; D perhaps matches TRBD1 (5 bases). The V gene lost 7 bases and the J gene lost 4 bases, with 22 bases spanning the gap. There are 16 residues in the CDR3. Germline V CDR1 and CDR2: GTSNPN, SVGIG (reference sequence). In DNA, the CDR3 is TGTGCCTTACGGGCACAGGCTGGGTATAGCACCGGGGAGCTGTTTTTT. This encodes CALRAQAGYSTGELFF.

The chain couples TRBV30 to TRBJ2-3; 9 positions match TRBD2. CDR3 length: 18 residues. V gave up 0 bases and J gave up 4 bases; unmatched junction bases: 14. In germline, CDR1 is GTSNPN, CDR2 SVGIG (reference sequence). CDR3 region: CAWSVLGGRASGSDTQYF. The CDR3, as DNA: TGTGCCTGGAGTGTACTGGGCGGGAGGGCCTCTGGGTCAGATACGCAGTATTTT.

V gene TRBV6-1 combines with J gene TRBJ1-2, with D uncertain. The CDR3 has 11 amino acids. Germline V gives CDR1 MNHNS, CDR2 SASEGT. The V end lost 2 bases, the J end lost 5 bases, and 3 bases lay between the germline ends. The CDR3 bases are TGTGCCAGCAGTGAACAGTATGGCTACACCTTC. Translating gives CASSEQYGYTF.

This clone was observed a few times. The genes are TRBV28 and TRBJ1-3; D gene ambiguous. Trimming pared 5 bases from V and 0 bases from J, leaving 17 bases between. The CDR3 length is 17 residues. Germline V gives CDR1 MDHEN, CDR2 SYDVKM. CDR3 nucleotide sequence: TGTGCCAGCAGTCCGGGGTCCCCATTTACCTCTGGAAACACCATATATTTT. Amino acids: CASSPGSPFTSGNTIYF. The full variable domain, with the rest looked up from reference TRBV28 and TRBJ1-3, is DVKVTQSSRYLVKRTGEKVFLECVQDMDHENMFWYRQDPGLGLRLIYFSYDVKMKEKGDIPEGYSVSREKKERFSLILESASTNQTSMYLCASSPGSPFTSGNTIYFGEGSWLTVV.

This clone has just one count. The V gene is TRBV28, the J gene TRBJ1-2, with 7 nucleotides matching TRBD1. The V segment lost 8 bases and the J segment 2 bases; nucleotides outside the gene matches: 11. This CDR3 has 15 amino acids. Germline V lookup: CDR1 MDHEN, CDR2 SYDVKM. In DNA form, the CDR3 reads TGTGCCAGCGGGTCATTTACGACAGGGAACTATGGCTACACCTTC. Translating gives CASGSFTTGNYGYTF.

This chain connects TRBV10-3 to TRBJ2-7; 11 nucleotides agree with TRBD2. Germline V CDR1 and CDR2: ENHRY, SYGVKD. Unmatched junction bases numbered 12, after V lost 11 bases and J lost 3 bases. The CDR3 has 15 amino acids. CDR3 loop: CASRAGLAENYEQYF. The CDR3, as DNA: TGTGCCTCCCGGGCGGGACTAGCGGAAAACTACGAGCAGTACTTC.

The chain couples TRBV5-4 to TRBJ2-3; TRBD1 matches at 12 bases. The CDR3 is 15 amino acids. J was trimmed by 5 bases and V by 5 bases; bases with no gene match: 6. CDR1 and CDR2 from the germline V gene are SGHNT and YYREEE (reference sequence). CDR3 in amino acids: CASRRDRGQGDTQYF. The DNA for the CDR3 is TGTGCCAGCAGGCGGGACAGGGGGCAGGGAGATACGCAGTATTTT.

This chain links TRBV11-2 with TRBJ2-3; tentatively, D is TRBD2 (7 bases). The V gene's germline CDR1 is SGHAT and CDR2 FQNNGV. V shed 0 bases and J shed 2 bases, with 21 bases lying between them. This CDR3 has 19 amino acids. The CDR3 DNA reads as TGTGCCAGCAGCTTAGATTGGGGCCGCGGGGGCCGTTTCACAGATACGCAGTATTTT. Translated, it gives CASSLDWGRGGRFTDTQYF.

The CDR3 DNA sequence: TGTGCCAGCTCAGAGGGTTGGGGTCAGAACACTGAAGCTTTCTTT. This sequence encodes CASSEGWGQNTEAFF. This chain connects TRBV18 to TRBJ1-1; D gene ambiguous. Germline values: CDR1 KGHSH, CDR2 LQKENI. The ends were cut back, 5 bases at V and 1 base at J, with 14 bases in the middle. The CDR3 has 15 amino acids.

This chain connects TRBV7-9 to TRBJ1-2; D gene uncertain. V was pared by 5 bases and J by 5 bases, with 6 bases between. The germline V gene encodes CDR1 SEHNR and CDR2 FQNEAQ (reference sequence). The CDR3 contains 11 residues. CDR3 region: CASSPGYGYTF. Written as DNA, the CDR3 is TGTGCCAGCAGCCCAGGATATGGCTACACCTTC.

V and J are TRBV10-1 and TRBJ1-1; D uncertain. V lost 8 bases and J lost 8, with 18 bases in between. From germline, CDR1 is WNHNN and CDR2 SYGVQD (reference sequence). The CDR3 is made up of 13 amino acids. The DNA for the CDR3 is TGCGCCAGCTACAAAATAACAGCCAGAGAAGCTTTCTTT. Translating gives CASYKITAREAFF.

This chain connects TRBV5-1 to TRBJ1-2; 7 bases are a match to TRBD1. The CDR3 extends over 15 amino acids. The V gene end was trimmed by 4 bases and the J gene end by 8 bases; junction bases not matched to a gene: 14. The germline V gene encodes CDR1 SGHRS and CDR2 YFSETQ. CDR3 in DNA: TGCGCCAGCAGCATCGACAGGGCTGAGGACGGAGGCTACACCTTC. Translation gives CASSIDRAEDGGYTF.

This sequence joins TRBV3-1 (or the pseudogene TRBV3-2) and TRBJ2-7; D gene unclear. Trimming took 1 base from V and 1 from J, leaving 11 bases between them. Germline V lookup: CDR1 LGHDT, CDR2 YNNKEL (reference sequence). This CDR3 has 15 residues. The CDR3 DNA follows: TGTGCCAGCAGCCAAGGCCGGGTGGGTTCCTACGAGCAGTACTTC. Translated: CASSQGRVGSYEQYF.